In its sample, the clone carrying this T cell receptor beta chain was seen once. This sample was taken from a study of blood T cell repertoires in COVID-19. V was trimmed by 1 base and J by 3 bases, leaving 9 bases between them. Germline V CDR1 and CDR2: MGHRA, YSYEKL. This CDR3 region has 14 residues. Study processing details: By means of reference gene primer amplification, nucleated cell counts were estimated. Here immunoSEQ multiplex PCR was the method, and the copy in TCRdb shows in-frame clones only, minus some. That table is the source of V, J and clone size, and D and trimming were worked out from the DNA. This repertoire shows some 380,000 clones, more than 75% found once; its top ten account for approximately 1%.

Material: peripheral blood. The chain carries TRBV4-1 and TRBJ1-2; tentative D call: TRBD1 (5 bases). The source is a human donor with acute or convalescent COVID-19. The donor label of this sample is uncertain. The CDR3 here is CASSQVRGDYGYTF. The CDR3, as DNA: TGCGCCAGCAGCCAAGTACGGGGGGACTATGGCTACACCTTC.